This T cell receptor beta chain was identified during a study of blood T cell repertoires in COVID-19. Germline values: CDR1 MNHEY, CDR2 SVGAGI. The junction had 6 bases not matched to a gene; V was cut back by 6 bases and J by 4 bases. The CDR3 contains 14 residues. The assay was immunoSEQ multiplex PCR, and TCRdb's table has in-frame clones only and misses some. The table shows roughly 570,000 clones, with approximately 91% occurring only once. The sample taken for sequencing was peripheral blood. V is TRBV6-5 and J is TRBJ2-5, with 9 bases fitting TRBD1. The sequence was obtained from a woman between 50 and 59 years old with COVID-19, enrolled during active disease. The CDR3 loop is CASSRTGGSETQYF. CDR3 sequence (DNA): TGTGCCAGCAGCCGTACAGGGGGCTCAGAGACCCAGTACTTC.